This T cell receptor (beta chain) was sequenced for a study of T cells in localized non-small cell lung cancer. Study-level points and caveats: Turning up in adjacent lung were a median around 58 of the top 100 tumor clones.

Data came from immunoSEQ multiplex PCR; TCRdb stores just in-frame clones and leaves some out. The table has approximately 47,000 clones, around 83% seen once. Germline assignment: CDR1 LNHNV and CDR2 YYDKDF (reference sequence). Trimming cost V 5 bases and J 4 bases; bases outside gene matches: 4. The CDR3 is 15 amino acids. A remark on this clone: What it recognizes is unknown.

The specimen comprised PBMCs, sampled before any cancer treatment. V and J are TRBV15 and TRBJ2-6; 8 bases agree with TRBD2. The sequence derives from a man aged 40 to 70 with stage II lung adenocarcinoma. CDR3 nucleotides: TGTGCCACCAGCCGAGCGGGGGAAGGGGCCAACGTCCTGACTTTC. It yields the protein CATSRAGEGANVLTF.